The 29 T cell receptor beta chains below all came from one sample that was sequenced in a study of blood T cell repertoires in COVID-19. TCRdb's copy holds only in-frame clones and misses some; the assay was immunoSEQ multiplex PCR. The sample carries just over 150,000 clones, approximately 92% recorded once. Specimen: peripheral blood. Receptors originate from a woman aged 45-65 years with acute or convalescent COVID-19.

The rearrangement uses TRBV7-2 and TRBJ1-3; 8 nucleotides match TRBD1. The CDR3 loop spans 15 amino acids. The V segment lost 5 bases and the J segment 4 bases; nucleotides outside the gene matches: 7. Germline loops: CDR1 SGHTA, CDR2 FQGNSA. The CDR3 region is CASSGSRGRGNTIYF. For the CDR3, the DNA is TGTGCCAGCAGCGGGAGCAGGGGGCGAGGAAACACCATATATTTT.

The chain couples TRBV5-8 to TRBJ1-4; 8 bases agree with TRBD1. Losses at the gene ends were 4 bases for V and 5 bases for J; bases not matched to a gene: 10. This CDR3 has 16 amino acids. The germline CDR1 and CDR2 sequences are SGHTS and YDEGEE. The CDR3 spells CASSIRTGMRNEKLFF. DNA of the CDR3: TGTGCCAGCAGCATTAGGACAGGGATGAGAAATGAAAAACTGTTTTTT. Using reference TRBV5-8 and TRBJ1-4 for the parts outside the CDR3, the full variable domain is EAGVTQSPTHLIKTRGQQATLRCSPISGHTSVYWYQQALGLGLQFLLWYDEGEERNRGNFPPRFSGRQFPNYSSELNVNALELEDSALYLCASSIRTGMRNEKLFFGSGTQLSVL.

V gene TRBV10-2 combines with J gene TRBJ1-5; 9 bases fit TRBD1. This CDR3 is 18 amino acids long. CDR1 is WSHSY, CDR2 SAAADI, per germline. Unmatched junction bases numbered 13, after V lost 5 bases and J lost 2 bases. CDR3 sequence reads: CASSPGQGILGGNQPQHF. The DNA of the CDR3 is TGCGCCAGCAGTCCGGGACAGGGTATACTGGGAGGCAATCAGCCCCAGCATTTT.

The CDR3: CASSAVNTEAFF. In DNA form, the CDR3 reads TGTGCCAGCAGCGCAGTGAACACTGAAGCTTTCTTT. The chain combines TRBV3-1 (or the pseudogene TRBV3-2) with TRBJ1-1; D uncertain. The CDR3 contains 12 residues. Trimming left V 5 bases short and J 0 bases short, with 4 bases between. CDR1 and CDR2 from the germline V gene are LGHDT and YNNKEL (reference sequence).

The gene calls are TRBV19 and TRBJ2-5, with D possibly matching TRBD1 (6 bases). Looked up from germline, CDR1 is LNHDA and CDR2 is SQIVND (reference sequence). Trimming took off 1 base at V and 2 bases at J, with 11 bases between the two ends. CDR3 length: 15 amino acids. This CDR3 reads CASSIVGAGQETQYF. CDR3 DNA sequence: TGTGCCAGTAGTATAGTGGGGGCAGGACAAGAGACCCAGTACTTC. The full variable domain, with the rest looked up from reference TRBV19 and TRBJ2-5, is DGGITQSPKYLFRKEGQNVTLSCEQNLNHDAMYWYRQDPGQGLRLIYYSQIVNDFQKGDIAEGYSVSREKKESFPLTVTSAQKNPTAFYLCASSIVGAGQETQYFGPGTRLLVL.

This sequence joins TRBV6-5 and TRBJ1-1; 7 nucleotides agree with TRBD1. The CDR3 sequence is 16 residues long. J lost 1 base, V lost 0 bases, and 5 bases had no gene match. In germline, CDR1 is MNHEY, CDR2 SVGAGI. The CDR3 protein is CASSYSDREWNTEAFF. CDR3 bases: TGTGCCAGCAGTTACTCAGACAGGGAATGGAACACTGAAGCTTTCTTT.

The CDR3 coding sequence is TGTGCCAGCAGCCACTTCAGCGGGAGGGGCTATGAGCAGTTCTTC. Its protein is CASSHFSGRGYEQFF. The chain joins TRBV14 to TRBJ2-1, with TRBD2 matching over 10 bases. This CDR3 spans 15 amino acids. CDR1 is SGHDN and CDR2 is FVKESK in the germline V gene. V was clipped by 3 bases and J by 8 bases; unmatched bases: 7.

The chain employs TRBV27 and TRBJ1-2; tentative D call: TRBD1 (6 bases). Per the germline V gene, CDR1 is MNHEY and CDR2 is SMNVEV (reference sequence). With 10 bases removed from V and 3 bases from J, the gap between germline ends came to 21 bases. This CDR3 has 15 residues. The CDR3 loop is CATRTVGLGDYGYTF. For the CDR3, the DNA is TGTGCCACCCGGACAGTCGGATTGGGGGACTATGGCTACACCTTC.

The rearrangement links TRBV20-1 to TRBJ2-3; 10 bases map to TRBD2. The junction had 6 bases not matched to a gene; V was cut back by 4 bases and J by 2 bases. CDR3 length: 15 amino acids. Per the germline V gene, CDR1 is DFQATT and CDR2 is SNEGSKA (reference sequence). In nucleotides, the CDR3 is TGCAGTGCTACTGAGCGGGGGGGACACACAGATACGCAGTATTTT. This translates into CSATERGGHTDTQYF.

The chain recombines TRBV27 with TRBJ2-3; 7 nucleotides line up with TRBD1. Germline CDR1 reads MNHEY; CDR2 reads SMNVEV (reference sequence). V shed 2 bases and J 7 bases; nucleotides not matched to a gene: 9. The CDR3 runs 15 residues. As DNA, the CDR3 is TGTGCCAGCAGTTTACAATGGGACAGAGCTCATACGCAGTATTTT. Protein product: CASSLQWDRAHTQYF.

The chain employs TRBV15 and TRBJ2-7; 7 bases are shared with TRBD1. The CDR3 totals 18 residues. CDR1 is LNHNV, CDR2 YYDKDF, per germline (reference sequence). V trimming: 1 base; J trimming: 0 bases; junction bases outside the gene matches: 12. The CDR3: CATSRGYRSQGSSYEQYF. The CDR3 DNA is TGTGCCACCAGCAGAGGTTACCGATCACAGGGGAGCTCCTACGAGCAGTACTTC.

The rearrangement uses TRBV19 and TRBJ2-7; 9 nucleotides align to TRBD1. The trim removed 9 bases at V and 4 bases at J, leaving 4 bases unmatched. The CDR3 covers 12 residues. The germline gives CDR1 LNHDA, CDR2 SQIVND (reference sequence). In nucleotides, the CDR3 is TGTGCCAGCGGGGACAGGGTTTACGAGCAGTACTTC. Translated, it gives CASGDRVYEQYF.

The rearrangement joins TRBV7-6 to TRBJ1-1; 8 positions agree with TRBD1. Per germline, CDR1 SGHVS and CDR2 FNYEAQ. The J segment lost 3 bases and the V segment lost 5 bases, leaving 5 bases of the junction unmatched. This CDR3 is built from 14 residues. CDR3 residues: CASSPTGGDTEAFF. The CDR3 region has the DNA TGTGCCAGCAGCCCCACAGGGGGGGACACTGAAGCTTTCTTT.

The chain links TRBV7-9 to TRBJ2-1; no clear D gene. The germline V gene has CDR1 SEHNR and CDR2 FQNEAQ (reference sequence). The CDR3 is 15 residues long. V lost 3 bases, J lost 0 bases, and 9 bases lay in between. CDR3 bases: TGTGCCAGCAGCTTTTTAGAGAGCTCCTACAATGAGCAGTTCTTC. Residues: CASSFLESSYNEQFF.

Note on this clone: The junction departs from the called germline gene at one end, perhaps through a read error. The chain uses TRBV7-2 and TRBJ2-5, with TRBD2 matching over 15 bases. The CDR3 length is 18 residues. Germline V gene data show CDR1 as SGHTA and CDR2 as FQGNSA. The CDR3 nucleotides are TGTGCCAGCAGCTTAGTTTCTGGGACTAGCGGGAGGAGGGAGATCCAGTACTTC. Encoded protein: CASSLVSGTSGRREIQYF.

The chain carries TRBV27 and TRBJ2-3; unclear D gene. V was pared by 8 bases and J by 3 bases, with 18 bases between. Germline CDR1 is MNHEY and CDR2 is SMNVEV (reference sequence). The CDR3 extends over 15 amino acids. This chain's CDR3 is CASQPLLSRTDTQYF. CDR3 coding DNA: TGTGCCAGCCAACCCCTACTATCGAGGACAGATACGCAGTATTTT.

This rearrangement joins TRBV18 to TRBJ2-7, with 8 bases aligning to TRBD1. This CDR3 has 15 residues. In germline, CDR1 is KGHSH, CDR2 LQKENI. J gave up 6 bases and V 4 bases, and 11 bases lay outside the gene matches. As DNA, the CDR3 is TGTGCCAGCTCACATCCCGGGACAGGAAGGATCGAGCAGTACTTC. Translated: CASSHPGTGRIEQYF.

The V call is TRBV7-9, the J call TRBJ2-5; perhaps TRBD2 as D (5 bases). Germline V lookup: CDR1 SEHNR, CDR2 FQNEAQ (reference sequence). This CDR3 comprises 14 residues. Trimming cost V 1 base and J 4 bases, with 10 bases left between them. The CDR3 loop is CASSLELEGETQYF. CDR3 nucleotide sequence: TGTGCCAGCAGCTTAGAACTAGAGGGAGAGACCCAGTACTTC.

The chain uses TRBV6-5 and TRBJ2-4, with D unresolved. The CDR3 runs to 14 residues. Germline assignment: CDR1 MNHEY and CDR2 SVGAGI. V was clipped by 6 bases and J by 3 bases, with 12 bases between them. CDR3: CASRSSIGKNIQYF. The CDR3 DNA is TGTGCCAGCAGGTCTAGTATTGGCAAAAACATTCAGTACTTC.

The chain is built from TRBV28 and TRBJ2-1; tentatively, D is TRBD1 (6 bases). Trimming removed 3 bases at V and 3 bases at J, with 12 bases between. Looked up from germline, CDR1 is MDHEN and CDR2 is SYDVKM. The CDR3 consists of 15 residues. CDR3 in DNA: TGTGCCAGCAGTTTCCCGGGACAACACTACAATGAGCAGTTCTTC. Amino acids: CASSFPGQHYNEQFF.

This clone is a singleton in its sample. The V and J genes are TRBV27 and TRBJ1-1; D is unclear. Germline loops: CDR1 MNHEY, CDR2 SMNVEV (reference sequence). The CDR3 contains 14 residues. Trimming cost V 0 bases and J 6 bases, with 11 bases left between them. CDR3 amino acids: CASSLSAGGAEAFF. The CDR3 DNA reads TGTGCCAGCAGTTTATCGGCCGGAGGAGCTGAAGCTTTCTTT.

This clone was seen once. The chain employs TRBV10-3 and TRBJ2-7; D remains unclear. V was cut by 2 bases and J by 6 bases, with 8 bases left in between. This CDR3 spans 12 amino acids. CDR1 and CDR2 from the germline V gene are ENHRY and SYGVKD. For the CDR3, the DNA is TGTGCCATCAGTGAGGGTAGCAGCGAGCAGTACTTC. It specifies CAISEGSSEQYF.

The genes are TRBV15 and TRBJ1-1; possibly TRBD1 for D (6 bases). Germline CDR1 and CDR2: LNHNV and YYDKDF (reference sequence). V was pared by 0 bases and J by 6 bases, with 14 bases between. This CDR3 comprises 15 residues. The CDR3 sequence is CATSREVVQGSEAFF. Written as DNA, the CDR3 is TGTGCCACCAGCAGAGAGGTAGTGCAGGGGTCTGAAGCTTTCTTT.

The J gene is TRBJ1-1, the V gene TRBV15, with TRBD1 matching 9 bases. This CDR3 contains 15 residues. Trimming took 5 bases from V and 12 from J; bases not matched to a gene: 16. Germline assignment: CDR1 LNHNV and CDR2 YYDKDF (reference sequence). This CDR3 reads CATSSQQGANKFPFF. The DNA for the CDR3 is TGTGCCACCAGCTCGCAACAGGGGGCGAATAAGTTTCCTTTCTTT.

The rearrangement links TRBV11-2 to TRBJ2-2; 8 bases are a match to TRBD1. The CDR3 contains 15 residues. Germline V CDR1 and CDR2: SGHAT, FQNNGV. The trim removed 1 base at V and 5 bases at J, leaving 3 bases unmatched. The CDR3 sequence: CASSLGGQATGELFF. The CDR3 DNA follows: TGTGCCAGCAGCTTAGGGGGACAGGCTACCGGGGAGCTGTTTTTT.

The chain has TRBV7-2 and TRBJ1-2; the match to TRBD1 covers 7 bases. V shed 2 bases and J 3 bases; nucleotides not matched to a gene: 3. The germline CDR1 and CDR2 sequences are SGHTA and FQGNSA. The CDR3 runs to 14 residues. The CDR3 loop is CASSLTGADYGYTF. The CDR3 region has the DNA TGTGCCAGCAGCTTAACAGGGGCAGACTATGGCTACACCTTC.

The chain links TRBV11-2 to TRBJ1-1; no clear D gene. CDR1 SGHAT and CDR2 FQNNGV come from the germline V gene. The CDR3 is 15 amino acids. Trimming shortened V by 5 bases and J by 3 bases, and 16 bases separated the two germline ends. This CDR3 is CASSPQGPGDTEAFF. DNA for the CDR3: TGTGCCAGCAGCCCACAAGGGCCCGGGGACACTGAAGCTTTCTTT.

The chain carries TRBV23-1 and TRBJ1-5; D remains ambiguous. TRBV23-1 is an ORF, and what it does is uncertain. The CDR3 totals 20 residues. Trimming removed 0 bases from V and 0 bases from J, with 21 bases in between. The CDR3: CASSQSKRQFAGYSNQPQHF. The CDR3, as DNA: TGCGCCAGCAGTCAATCAAAACGGCAATTCGCAGGATATAGCAATCAGCCCCAGCATTTT.

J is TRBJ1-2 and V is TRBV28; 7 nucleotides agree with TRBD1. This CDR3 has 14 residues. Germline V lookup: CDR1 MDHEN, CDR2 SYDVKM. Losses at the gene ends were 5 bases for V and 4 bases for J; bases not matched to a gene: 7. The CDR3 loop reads CASSGRGTVYGYTF. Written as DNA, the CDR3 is TGTGCCAGCAGTGGTCGCGGGACAGTCTATGGCTACACCTTC.